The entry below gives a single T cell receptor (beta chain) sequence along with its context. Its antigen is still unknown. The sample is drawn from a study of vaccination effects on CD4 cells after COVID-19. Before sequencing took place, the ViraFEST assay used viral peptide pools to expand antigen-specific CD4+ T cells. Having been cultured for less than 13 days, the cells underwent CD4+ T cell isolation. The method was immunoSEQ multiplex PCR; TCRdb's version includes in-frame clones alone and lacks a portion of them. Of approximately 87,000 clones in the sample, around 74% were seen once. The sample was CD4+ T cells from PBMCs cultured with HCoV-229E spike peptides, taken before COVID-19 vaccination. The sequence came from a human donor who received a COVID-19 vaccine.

As DNA, the CDR3 is TGCGCCAGCAGACTGGGACAGGGGGCCGAGACCCAGTACTTC. This gives the protein CASRLGQGAETQYF. The chain has TRBV5-1 and TRBJ2-5, with TRBD1 identical over 12 bases. The germline CDR1 and CDR2 sequences are SGHRS and YFSETQ. V shed 5 bases, J shed 5 bases, and the junction held 4 bases outside the gene matches. The CDR3 covers 14 residues. The variable domain in full, with the rest retrieved from reference TRBV5-1 and TRBJ2-5, is KAGVTQTPRYLIKTRGQQVTLSCSPISGHRSVSWYQQTPGQGLQFLFEYFSETQRNKGNFPGRFSGRQFSNSRSEMNVSTLELGDSALYLCASRLGQGAETQYFGPGTRLLVL.